This T cell receptor beta chain was documented in a study of human T cells and chemical hapten exposure. Study at large: There were per-sample TCR yield variations, arising mainly from small pooled library volume differences.

In TCRdb, the RACE reads were re-called with MiXCR into one record per CDR3 protein. The sample shows more than 250,000 distinct CDR3 sequences, about 9.4% of them seen only once. Time point noted: pre-sensitization, week 0. As to treatment: therapeutic diphenylcyclopropenone sensitization with weekly scalp DPC. Germline V gives CDR1 MDHEN, CDR2 SYDVKM. The junction had 12 bases not matched to a gene; V was cut back by 5 bases and J by 2 bases. The CDR3 covers 18 residues. The chain carries TRBV28 and TRBJ2-3; 11 bases are a match to TRBD1. This material consisted of whole blood, taken in connection with sensitization to the hapten diphenylcyclopropenone (DPC). The TCR originated in a woman aged 40 to 55 with alopecia areata. Some clones in this sample may be carry-over from other donors' samples. This chain's CDR3 is CASSAGTGGKGNTDTQYF. CDR3 DNA: TGTGCCAGCAGTGCCGGGACAGGGGGAAAGGGAAACACAGATACGCAGTATTTT.